Listed here is a single TCR beta chain. These data are taken from a study of blood T cell repertoires in COVID-19. At the level of the study: PBMCs, B-cell-depleted T cells, or T cells were the source of the cDNA or gDNA that made up the material.

The germline V gene has CDR1 LGHNA and CDR2 YSLEER. V lost 0 bases, J lost 4 bases, and 15 bases lay in between. The CDR3 loop spans 16 amino acids. Across about 22 US areas, participants ranged in age from about 18 to 90 years. Clinical history as reported by participants underpinned cohort assignment. Assay used: immunoSEQ multiplex PCR; TCRdb lists only in-frame clones, some missing. The data show roughly 240,000 clones, approximately 85% seen once. The clonotype comes from a woman between 45 and 60 years old with acute COVID-19. The rearrangement uses TRBV4-3 and TRBJ1-2; D remains ambiguous. Sequencing was performed on PBMCs or T cells enriched from blood (not recorded which). The CDR3 is CASSQEVSTASYGYTF. The CDR3 DNA reads TGCGCCAGCAGCCAAGAGGTGAGCACCGCGAGCTATGGCTACACCTTC.